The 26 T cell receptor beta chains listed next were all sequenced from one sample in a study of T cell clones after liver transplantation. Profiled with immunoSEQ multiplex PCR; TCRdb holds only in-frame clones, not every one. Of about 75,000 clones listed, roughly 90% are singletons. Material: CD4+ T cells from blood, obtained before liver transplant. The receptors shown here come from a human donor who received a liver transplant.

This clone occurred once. CDR3: CASSRGPVGSYNEQFF. CDR3 DNA sequence: TGTGCCAGCAGCAGGGGTCCGGTGGGCTCCTACAATGAGCAGTTCTTC. The rearrangement joins TRBV4-2 to TRBJ2-1, with a tentative D call TRBD1 (5 bases). Trimming cost V 5 bases and J 0 bases, with 14 bases left between them. Germline-derived CDR1 and CDR2 are LGHNA and YNFKEQ. The CDR3 extends over 16 amino acids.

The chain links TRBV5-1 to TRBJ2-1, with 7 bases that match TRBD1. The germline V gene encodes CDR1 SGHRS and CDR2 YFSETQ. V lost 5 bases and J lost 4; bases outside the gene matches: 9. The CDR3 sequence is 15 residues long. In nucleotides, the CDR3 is TGCGCCAGCAGACGCCAGCCGGGACAGTACAATGAGCAGTTCTTC. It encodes CASRRQPGQYNEQFF.

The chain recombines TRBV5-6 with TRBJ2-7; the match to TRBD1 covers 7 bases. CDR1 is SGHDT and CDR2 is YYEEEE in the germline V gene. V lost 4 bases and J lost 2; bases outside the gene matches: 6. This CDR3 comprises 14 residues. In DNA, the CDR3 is TGTGCCAGCAGCACTAAGGACAGGACCTACGAGCAGTACTTC. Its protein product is CASSTKDRTYEQYF.

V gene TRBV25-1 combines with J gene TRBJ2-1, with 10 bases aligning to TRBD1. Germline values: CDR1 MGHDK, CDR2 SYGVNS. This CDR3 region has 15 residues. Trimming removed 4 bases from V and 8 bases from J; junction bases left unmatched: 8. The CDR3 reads CASSVRTGGRDEQFF. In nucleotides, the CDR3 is TGTGCCAGCAGTGTGCGGACAGGGGGTAGGGATGAGCAGTTCTTC. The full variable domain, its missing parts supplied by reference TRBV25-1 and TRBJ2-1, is EADIYQTPRYLVIGTGKKITLECSQTMGHDKMYWYQQDPGMELHLIHYSYGVNSTEKGDLSSESTVSRIRTEHFPLTLESARPSHTSQYLCASSVRTGGRDEQFFGPGTRLTVL.

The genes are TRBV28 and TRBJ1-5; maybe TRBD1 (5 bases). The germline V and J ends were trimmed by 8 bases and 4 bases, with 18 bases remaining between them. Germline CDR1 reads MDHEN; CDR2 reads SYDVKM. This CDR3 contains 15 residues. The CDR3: CASLPGGGSNQPQHF. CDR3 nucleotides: TGTGCCAGCCTCCCCGGTGGGGGGTCTAATCAGCCCCAGCATTTT.

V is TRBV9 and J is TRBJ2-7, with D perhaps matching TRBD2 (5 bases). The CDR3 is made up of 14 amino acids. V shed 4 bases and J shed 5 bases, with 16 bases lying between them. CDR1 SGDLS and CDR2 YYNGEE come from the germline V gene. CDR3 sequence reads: CASSLEGSWDEQYF. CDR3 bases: TGTGCCAGCAGCCTAGAGGGTAGTTGGGACGAGCAGTACTTC.

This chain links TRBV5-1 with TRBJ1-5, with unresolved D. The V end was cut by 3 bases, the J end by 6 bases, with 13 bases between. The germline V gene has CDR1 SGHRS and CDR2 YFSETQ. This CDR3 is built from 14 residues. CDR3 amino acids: CASSSGLSSQPQHF. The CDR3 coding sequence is TGCGCCAGCAGCTCCGGTCTTTCTAGTCAGCCCCAGCATTTT.

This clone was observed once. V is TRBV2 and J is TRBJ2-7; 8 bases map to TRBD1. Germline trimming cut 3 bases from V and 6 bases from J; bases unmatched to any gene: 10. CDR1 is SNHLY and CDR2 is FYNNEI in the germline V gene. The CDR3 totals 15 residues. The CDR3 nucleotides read TGTGCCAGCAGTGATCAGGGGGCTCCTCCCTTCGAGCAGTACTTC. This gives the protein CASSDQGAPPFEQYF.

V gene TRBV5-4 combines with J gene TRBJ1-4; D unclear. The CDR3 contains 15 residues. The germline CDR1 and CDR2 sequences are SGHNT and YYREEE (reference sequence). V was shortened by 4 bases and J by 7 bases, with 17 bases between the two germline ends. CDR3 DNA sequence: TGTGCCAGCAGCCGCGGCGGTGAAGGGCGTGAAAAACTGTTTTTT. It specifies CASSRGGEGREKLFF.

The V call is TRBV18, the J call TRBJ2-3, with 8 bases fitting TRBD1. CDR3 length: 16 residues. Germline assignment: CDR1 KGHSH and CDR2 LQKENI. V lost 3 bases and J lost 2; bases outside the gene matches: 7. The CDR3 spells CASSPQDRGDTDTQYF. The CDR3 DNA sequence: TGTGCCAGCTCACCCCAAGACAGGGGAGACACAGATACGCAGTATTTT.

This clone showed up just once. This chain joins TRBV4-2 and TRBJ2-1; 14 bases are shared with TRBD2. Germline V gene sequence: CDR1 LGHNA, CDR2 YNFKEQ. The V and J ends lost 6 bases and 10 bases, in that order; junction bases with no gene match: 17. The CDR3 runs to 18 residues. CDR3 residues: CASSRDTPGLAGAGEQFF. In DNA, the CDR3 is TGTGCCAGCAGTCGAGACACGCCGGGACTAGCGGGAGCAGGAGAGCAGTTCTTC.

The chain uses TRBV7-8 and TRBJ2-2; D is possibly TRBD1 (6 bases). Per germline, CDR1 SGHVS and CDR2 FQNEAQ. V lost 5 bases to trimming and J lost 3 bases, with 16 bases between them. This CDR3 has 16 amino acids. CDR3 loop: CASSRATTGYTGELFF. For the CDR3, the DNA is TGTGCCAGCAGCCGCGCTACAACAGGGTACACCGGGGAGCTGTTTTTT.

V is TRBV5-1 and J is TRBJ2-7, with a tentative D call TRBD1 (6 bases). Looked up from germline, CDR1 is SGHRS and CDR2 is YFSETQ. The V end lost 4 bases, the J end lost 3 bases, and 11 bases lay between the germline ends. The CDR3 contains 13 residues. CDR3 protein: CASSEDSFYEQYF. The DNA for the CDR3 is TGCGCCAGCAGCGAGGACAGCTTCTACGAGCAGTACTTC.

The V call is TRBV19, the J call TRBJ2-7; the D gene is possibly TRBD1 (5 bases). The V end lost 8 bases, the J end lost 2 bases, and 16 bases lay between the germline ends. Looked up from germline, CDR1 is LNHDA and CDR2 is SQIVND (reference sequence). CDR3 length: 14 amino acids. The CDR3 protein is CASGARQKPYEQYF. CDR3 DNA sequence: TGTGCCAGTGGTGCGAGACAGAAACCCTACGAGCAGTACTTC.

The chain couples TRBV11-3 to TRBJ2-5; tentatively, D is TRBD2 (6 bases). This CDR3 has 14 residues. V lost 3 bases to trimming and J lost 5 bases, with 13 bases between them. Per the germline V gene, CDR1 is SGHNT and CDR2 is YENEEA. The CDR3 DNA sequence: TGTGCCAGCAGCTTCCGGGAGTCGAGGGAGACCCAGTACTTC. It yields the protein CASSFRESRETQYF.

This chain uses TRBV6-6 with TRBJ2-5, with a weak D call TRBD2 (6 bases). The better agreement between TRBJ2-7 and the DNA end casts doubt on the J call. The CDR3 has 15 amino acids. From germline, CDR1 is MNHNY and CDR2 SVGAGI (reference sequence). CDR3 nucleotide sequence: TGTGCCAGCAGCTTCGCCCAGGACTATTCCTACGAGCAGTACTTC. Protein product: CASSFAQDYSYEQYF.

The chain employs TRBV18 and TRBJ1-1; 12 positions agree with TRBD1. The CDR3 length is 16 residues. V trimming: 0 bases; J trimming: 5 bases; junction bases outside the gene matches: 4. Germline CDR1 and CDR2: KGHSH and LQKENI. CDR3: CASSPPGQGAGTEAFF. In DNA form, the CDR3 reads TGTGCCAGCTCACCACCGGGACAGGGGGCGGGAACTGAAGCTTTCTTT.

The DNA for the CDR3 is TGCGCCAGCAGCCAAGATGGGCTAGCGGGGACTAACACCGGGGAGCTGTTTTTT. This codes for CASSQDGLAGTNTGELFF. J is TRBJ2-2 and V is TRBV4-3; 9 positions match TRBD2. The ends lost 0 bases at V and 2 bases at J; junction bases unmatched: 7. The CDR3 loop spans 18 amino acids. Germline assignment: CDR1 LGHNA and CDR2 YSLEER.

The CDR3 is CASSDLAGADNEQFF. The CDR3, as DNA: TGTGCCAGCAGTGATCTAGCGGGAGCCGACAATGAGCAGTTCTTC. V gene TRBV2 combines with J gene TRBJ2-1; 10 bases are shared with TRBD2. J lost 5 bases, V lost 3 bases, and 4 bases had no gene match. Germline V gene lookup returns CDR1 SNHLY and CDR2 FYNNEI. This CDR3 comprises 15 residues.

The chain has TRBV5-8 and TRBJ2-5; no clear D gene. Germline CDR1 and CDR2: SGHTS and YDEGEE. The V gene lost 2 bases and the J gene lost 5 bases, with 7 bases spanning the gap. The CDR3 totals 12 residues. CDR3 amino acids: CASSFGRETQYF. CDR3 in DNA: TGTGCCAGCAGCTTTGGGCGGGAGACCCAGTACTTC.

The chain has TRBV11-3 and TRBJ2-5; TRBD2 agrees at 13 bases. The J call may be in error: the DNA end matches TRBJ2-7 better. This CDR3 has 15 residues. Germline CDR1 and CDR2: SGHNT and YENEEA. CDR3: CASSYRLAGGYEQYF. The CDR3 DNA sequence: TGTGCCAGCAGCTACAGACTAGCGGGAGGTTACGAGCAGTACTTC.

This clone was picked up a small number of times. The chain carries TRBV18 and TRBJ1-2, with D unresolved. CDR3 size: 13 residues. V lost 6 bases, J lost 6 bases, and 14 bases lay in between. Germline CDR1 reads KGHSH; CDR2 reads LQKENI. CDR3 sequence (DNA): TGTGCCAGCTCTCCCGCGGTGGAGGATGGCTACACCTTC. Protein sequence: CASSPAVEDGYTF.

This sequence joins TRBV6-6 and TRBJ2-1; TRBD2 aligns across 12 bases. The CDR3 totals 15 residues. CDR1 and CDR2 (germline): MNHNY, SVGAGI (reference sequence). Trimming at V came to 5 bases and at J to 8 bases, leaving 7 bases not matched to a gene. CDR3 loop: CASSTTSGSVHEQFF. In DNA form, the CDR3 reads TGTGCCAGCAGTACGACTAGCGGGAGTGTCCATGAGCAGTTCTTC.

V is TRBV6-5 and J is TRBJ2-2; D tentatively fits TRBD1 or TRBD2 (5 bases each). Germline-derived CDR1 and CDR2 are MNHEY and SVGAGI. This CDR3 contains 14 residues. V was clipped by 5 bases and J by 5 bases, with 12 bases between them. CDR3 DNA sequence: TGTGCCAGCAGTGGGGGAGTAGTTACCGGGGAGCTGTTTTTT. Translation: CASSGGVVTGELFF.

CDR3 nucleotide sequence: TGCGCCAGCAGCCAATCCGGGACTAGCGGGGGCTACGAGCAGTACTTC. Amino acid sequence: CASSQSGTSGGYEQYF. The genes are TRBV4-1 and TRBJ2-7; 14 nucleotides align to TRBD2. Germline CDR1 MGHRA, CDR2 YSYEKL. The CDR3 runs 16 residues. V was clipped by 2 bases and J by 3 bases; unmatched bases: 3.

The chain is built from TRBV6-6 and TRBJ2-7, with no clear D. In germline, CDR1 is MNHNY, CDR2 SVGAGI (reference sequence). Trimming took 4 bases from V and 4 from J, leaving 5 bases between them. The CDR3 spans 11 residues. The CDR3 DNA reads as TGTGCCAGCAGTTCCAAGTACGAGCAGTACTTC. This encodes CASSSKYEQYF.